This T cell receptor (beta chain) was sequenced for a study of blood T cell repertoires in COVID-19 (dated by TCRdb to about 2020). Notes on the research overall: The collaborator samples originated in the United States, Italy and Spain and spanned the acute and convalescent phases of COVID-19. Samples came from the ongoing ImmuneRACE study (first 160 participants) plus 1,254 subjects from 6 global collaborators. The repertoires were released in a freely available public database meant as a resource for research on the immune response to SARS-CoV-2. The material from the prospective study consisted of cDNA or gDNA derived from T cells, B-cell-depleted T cells, or PBMCs. Deeply sampled blood TCRbeta repertoires from subjects exposed to, actively infected with, or recovered from COVID-19 were included in the dataset. Where HLA class I and class II types were available, the types were taken from metadata supplied by the sample provider, not from assay-based typing. Nearly every sample came with metadata listing a de-identified subject ID, COVID-19 status, age in years and sex.

Its CDR3 holds 14 amino acids, cysteine through phenylalanine. Of the read, only the CDR3 DNA is kept; its 42 bases are in frame from base 1. CDR1 SGHTA and CDR2 FQGNSA were looked up in the germline V gene. Germline trimming: 1 base from V, 4 bases from J; junction bases outside gene matches: 3. TCRbeta CDR3 regions were amplified from genomic DNA by means of the immunoSEQ Assay, a bias-controlled multiplex PCR. Regarding the original processing steps: Within the assay, amplification of reference gene primers was used to estimate how many nucleated cells each sample contained. Sequence reads were collapsed and filtered to measure the absolute abundance of every unique TCRbeta CDR3 rearrangement. For each sample, productive Simpson clonality was calculated as the square root of Simpson's diversity index across productive rearrangements. Here the immuneACCESS table is served through TCRdb, limited to in-frame sequences with V and J called. Missing clones are a known gap in these copies; in checked studies unresolved V genes cover under half, and the rest lacks a known reason. That table is the source of V, J and clone size, and D and trimming were worked out from the DNA. Present in this sample are some 190,000 clones, around 80% of which were seen just once. Jointly, the top ten make up approximately 7.8% of the sample.

In Seattle, one collaborating source enrolled patients while the infection was active and tracked those patients longitudinally over the course of disease. Collaborating institutions collected whole blood in K2EDTA tubes following their own protocols. For TCRbeta analysis, collaborators shipped samples as frozen whole blood, isolated PBMCs, or DNA extracted from either of those sample types. Points the paper makes about the study in general: The quantity of clinical and demographic metadata differed by source and by participant and was supplied without curation.

In the case of this clone: What antigen it recognizes has not been identified. Base-call qualities are not available, and no considerably larger clone is one nucleotide away.

The sequence was collected from a woman aged 55-70 years with COVID-19, enrolled during active disease. The sample taken for sequencing was peripheral blood. Here the chain combines TRBV7-2 and TRBJ1-2; 7 bases in the junction line up with TRBD1. The bases are TGTGCCAGCAGCTTAGAACAGGGGATCTATGGCTACACCTTC. Translated, it reads CASSLEQGIYGYTF.